What follows are 10 T cell receptor beta chains derived from one specimen sequenced in a study of early T cells in non-severe SARS-CoV-2 infection. TCRdb independently ran MiXCR on the 5' RACE reads; one entry per CDR3 protein. The sample lists 95,000 to 100,000 distinct CDR3 sequences, roughly 13% occurring once. Sequenced input: whole blood. The source is an adult who was a healthcare worker with PCR-confirmed SARS-CoV-2 infection or an uninfected control (not recorded which).

This sequence joins TRBV7-2 and TRBJ2-3, with TRBD2 matching over 7 bases. J gave up 4 bases and V 5 bases, and 21 bases lay outside the gene matches. The CDR3 has 19 residues. Germline loops: CDR1 SGHTA, CDR2 FQGNSA. CDR3 coding DNA: TGTGCCAGCAGCGAACATGACACCCTCCGGCGGGGGTCCGCAGATACGCAGTATTTT. Translated: CASSEHDTLRRGSADTQYF.

This clonotype has ten or more counts. The germline gene is not matched at one end of the junction; a read error may be the cause. The chain links TRBV28 to TRBJ1-1; D remains ambiguous. This CDR3 has 15 amino acids. Germline CDR1 reads MDHEN; CDR2 reads SYDVKM. This CDR3 is CASSSRPSLQTEVFF. The CDR3 DNA is TGTGCCAGCAGTTCCCGTCCCTCCCTGCAGACTGAAGTTTTCTTT.

Many counts were recorded for this clonotype. The CDR3 region has the DNA TGTGCCAGCAGACACGGGACTAGCGGAACCGGGGAGCTGTTTTTT. Its translation is CASRHGTSGTGELFF. The chain is built from TRBV6-1 and TRBJ2-2; the match to TRBD2 covers 11 bases. With V trimmed by 6 bases and J by 5 bases, 5 bases remained unmatched. Germline lookup yields CDR1 MNHNS and CDR2 SASEGT. This CDR3 contains 15 residues.

This clonotype was seen only a few times. This rearrangement joins TRBV20-1 to TRBJ2-3; 12 bases line up with TRBD2. CDR3 length: 14 residues. CDR1 and CDR2 from the germline V gene are DFQATT and SNEGSKA (reference sequence). The J segment lost 6 bases and the V segment lost 6 bases, leaving 7 bases of the junction unmatched. The CDR3 nucleotides are TGCAGTGCACCTCCTAGCGGGGGGGCGGATACGCAGTATTTT. Translating gives CSAPPSGGADTQYF.

This clonotype was seen a handful of times. This chain links TRBV11-2 with TRBJ2-3; D gene uncertain. The CDR3 totals 16 residues. V shed 4 bases and J shed 2 bases, with 16 bases lying between them. Germline V lookup: CDR1 SGHAT, CDR2 FQNNGV. DNA of the CDR3: TGTGCCAGCAGCTCCCTCACCCCACCGCACACAGATACGCAGTATTTT. Its translation: CASSSLTPPHTDTQYF. Variable domain in full (rest from reference TRBV11-2 and TRBJ2-3): EAGVAQSPRYKIIEKRQSVAFWCNPISGHATLYWYQQILGQGPKLLIQFQNNGVVDDSQLPKDRFSAERLKGVDSTLKIQPAKLEDSAVYLCASSSLTPPHTDTQYFGPGTRLTVL.

This clonotype has a count of ten or more. This chain's CDR3 is CASSQGGQGANTEAFF. CDR3 in DNA: TGTGCCAGCAGCCAAGGGGGGCAGGGGGCAAACACTGAAGCTTTCTTT. V usage is TRBV3-1 and J usage is TRBJ1-1; 8 nucleotides match TRBD1. Germline CDR1 and CDR2: LGHDT and YNNKEL (reference sequence). The CDR3 contains 16 residues. Trimming at V came to 1 base and at J to 2 bases, leaving 6 bases not matched to a gene.

This clonotype was counted ten times or more. The rearrangement links TRBV6-6 to TRBJ1-6; 7 bases line up with TRBD1. Germline loops: CDR1 MNHNY, CDR2 SVGAGI (reference sequence). The ends lost 2 bases at V and 6 bases at J; junction bases unmatched: 10. This CDR3 has 17 amino acids. Here the CDR3 DNA reads TGTGCCAGCAGTTACAGACAGGGTCCTAATTTTAATTCACCCCTCCACTTT. It yields the protein CASSYRQGPNFNSPLHF.

The sample holds many counts of this clonotype. The chain links TRBV6-1 to TRBJ2-6; D tentatively fits TRBD1 or TRBD2 (5 bases each). The V gene's germline CDR1 is MNHNS and CDR2 SASEGT. The CDR3 consists of 12 residues. Trimming removed 7 bases from V and 14 bases from J, with 15 bases in between. The CDR3 bases are TGTGCCAGCACCCCGGGACCAACGTTCCTGACTTTC. Translation: CASTPGPTFLTF.

The J gene is TRBJ2-7, the V gene TRBV7-2; TRBD1 agrees at 9 bases. J lost 4 bases, V lost 4 bases, and 8 bases had no gene match. This CDR3 is 15 amino acids long. Germline values: CDR1 SGHTA, CDR2 FQGNSA. The chain's CDR3 is CASSSKGTGLYEQYF. CDR3 DNA: TGTGCCAGCAGCTCAAAGGGGACAGGGCTTTACGAGCAGTACTTC.

This clonotype was counted at least ten times. The genes are TRBV29-1 and TRBJ1-2; no definite D call. Trimming cost V 6 bases and J 4 bases, with 12 bases left between them. The germline gives CDR1 SQVTM, CDR2 ANQGSEA. The CDR3 extends over 12 amino acids. The CDR3 loop reads CSVPVWGYGYTF. CDR3 sequence (DNA): TGCAGCGTCCCCGTATGGGGCTATGGCTACACCTTC. The full variable domain, with the rest looked up from reference TRBV29-1 and TRBJ1-2, is SAVISQKPSRDICQRGTSLTIQCQVDSQVTMMFWYRQQPGQSLTLIATANQGSEATYESGFVIDKFPISRPNLTFSTLTVSNMSPEDSSIYLCSVPVWGYGYTFGSGTRLTVV.